One sample yielded the 8 T cell receptor beta chains listed below, sequenced in a study of blood T cell repertoires in COVID-19. Data came from immunoSEQ multiplex PCR; TCRdb stores just in-frame clones and leaves some out. This sample carries about 190,000 clones, roughly 83% of them seen once, and the ten largest clones take 3.2%. The specimen was PBMCs or T cells enriched from blood (not recorded which). These receptors all stem from a woman in her thirties who had recovered from COVID-19.

This chain connects TRBV4-1 to TRBJ2-2, with 7 bases aligning to TRBD2. Germline CDR1 MGHRA, CDR2 YSYEKL. The junction had 10 bases not matched to a gene; V was cut back by 6 bases and J by 3 bases. This CDR3 spans 16 amino acids. The chain's CDR3 is CASRRERGRYTGELFF. The CDR3 DNA follows: TGCGCCAGCAGACGCGAGCGGGGACGTTACACCGGGGAGCTGTTTTTT.

J is TRBJ1-4 and V is TRBV5-4; TRBD1 is a possible D gene (5 bases). CDR1 is SGHNT, CDR2 YYREEE, per germline (reference sequence). The V end lost 4 bases, the J end lost 7 bases, and 11 bases lay between the germline ends. The CDR3 contains 13 residues. The CDR3 is CASSPSGREKLFF. The CDR3 DNA follows: TGTGCCAGCAGCCCCTCAGGGCGTGAAAAACTGTTTTTT.

This clone showed up just once. DNA of the CDR3: TGCGCCAGCAGCCCGGCGACTAGCGGGGAGCCCTACGAGCAGTACTTC. Encoded protein: CASSPATSGEPYEQYF. This chain links TRBV5-1 with TRBJ2-7; TRBD2 agrees at 11 bases. The V gene end was trimmed by 4 bases and the J gene end by 2 bases; junction bases not matched to a gene: 8. Per the germline V gene, CDR1 is SGHRS and CDR2 is YFSETQ. This CDR3 is 16 amino acids long.

This clone occurred a few times. The rearrangement joins TRBV7-8 to TRBJ2-7, with D perhaps matching TRBD2 (6 bases). The germline gives CDR1 SGHVS, CDR2 FQNEAQ. The CDR3 covers 15 residues. The ends were cut back, 2 bases at V and 7 bases at J, with 18 bases in the middle. The CDR3 sequence: CASSLSRDSAREQYF. The CDR3 nucleotides read TGTGCCAGCAGCTTATCCCGGGACTCCGCCAGGGAGCAGTACTTC.

The chain carries TRBV29-1 and TRBJ2-7; 12 bases align to TRBD2. Looked up from germline, CDR1 is SQVTM and CDR2 is ANQGSEA. The J segment lost 0 bases and the V segment lost 3 bases, leaving 9 bases of the junction unmatched. This CDR3 is 17 amino acids long. The CDR3 region is CSVDVRLAGGLSYEQYV. CDR3 coding DNA: TGCAGCGTTGACGTGCGGCTAGCGGGGGGGCTCTCCTACGAGCAGTACGTC.

V and J are TRBV7-8 and TRBJ1-1; 8 nucleotides agree with TRBD1. The CDR3 contains 15 residues. V was clipped by 1 base and J by 4 bases; unmatched bases: 5. In germline, CDR1 is SGHVS, CDR2 FQNEAQ. The CDR3 DNA reads TGTGCCAGCAGCTTAGAAAACAGGGGGGGCACTGAAGCTTTCTTT. It is translated as CASSLENRGGTEAFF.

The chain couples TRBV7-9 to TRBJ2-7, with 10 bases matching TRBD1. Germline V CDR1 and CDR2: SEHNR, FQNEAQ (reference sequence). The CDR3 contains 12 residues. Losses at the gene ends were 11 bases for V and 2 bases for J; bases not matched to a gene: 3. CDR3 sequence reads: CAGGQGPYEQYF. The DNA for the CDR3 is TGTGCCGGGGGACAGGGGCCCTACGAGCAGTACTTC.

V is TRBV19 and J is TRBJ2-5; no reliable D call. Germline values: CDR1 LNHDA, CDR2 SQIVND (reference sequence). V was pared by 6 bases and J by 5 bases, with 7 bases between. The CDR3 covers 11 residues. CDR3: CASSLRETQYF. The DNA for the CDR3 is TGTGCCAGTAGCCTTCGGGAGACCCAGTACTTC.